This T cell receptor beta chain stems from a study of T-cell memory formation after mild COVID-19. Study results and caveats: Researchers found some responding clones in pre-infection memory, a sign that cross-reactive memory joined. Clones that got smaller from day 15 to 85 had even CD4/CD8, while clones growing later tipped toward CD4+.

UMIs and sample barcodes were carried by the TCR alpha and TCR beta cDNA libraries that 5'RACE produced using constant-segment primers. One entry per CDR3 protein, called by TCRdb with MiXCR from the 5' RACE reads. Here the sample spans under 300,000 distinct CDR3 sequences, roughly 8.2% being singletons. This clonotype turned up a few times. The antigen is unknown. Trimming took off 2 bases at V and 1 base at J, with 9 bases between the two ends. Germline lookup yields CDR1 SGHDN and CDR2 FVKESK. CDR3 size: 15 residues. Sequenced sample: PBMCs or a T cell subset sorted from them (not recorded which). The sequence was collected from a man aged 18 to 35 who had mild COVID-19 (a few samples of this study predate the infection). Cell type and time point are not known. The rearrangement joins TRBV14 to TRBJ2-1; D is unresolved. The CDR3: CASSQLSISYNEQFF. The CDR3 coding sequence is TGTGCCAGCAGCCAACTCTCCATATCCTACAATGAGCAGTTCTTC.